This T cell receptor (beta chain) stems from a study of blood T cell repertoires in COVID-19. At the level of the study: In each case, the material was cDNA or gDNA derived from T cells, B-cell-depleted T cells, or PBMCs.

This CDR3 spans 16 amino acids. The V segment lost 4 bases and the J segment 8 bases; nucleotides outside the gene matches: 13. Germline V CDR1 and CDR2: SGDLS, YYNGEE. The data were produced by immunoSEQ multiplex PCR, yet TCRdb's version contains in-frame clones alone and is incomplete. This sample has 150,000 to 200,000 clones, with just over 90% found just once. Seattle patients were enrolled during active infection and followed longitudinally. The receptor was isolated from a woman between 55 and 75 years old with COVID-19, enrolled during active disease. The chain joins TRBV9 to TRBJ1-2; 11 bases line up with TRBD1. Sample: peripheral blood. In nucleotides, the CDR3 is TGTGCCAGCAGCCCACTTGGAGGACAGGGGGCTGGCGGCTACACCTTC. Its protein is CASSPLGGQGAGGYTF.